This TCR beta chain was observed in a study of T cells in localized non-small cell lung cancer. Here immunoSEQ multiplex PCR was the method, and the copy in TCRdb shows in-frame clones only, minus some. The sample holds some 30,000 clones, approximately 78% seen once. Germline lookup yields CDR1 SGHDT and CDR2 YYEEEE. The CDR3 is 13 residues long. With 2 bases removed from V and 7 bases from J, the gap between germline ends came to 9 bases. The receptor was isolated from a male donor older than 55 with stage II squamous cell lung carcinoma. Sequenced here: peripheral blood, sampled before any cancer treatment. The chain carries TRBV5-6 and TRBJ1-4; the D is unclear. CDR3 amino acids: CASSFVTTEKLFF. The CDR3 region has the DNA TGTGCCAGCAGCTTTGTTACAACTGAAAAACTGTTTTTT.